This T cell receptor (beta chain) was recorded in a study of T cells after yellow fever vaccination. Study-wide findings and caveats: Abundant bulk-population clonotypes could contaminate the FACS-sorted repertoires. Though weaker, the secondary response peaked faster, on day 5 versus 15. Boosting was followed by the reappearance of most primary-vaccination clones (around 95% CD4, around 86% CD8).

Conversion of TCR transcripts into cDNA relied on 5'RACE template switching, which added a universal primer site and UMIs. MiXCR was run by TCRdb on the 5' RACE reads, yielding one entry per CDR3 protein. The table shows over 150,000 distinct CDR3 sequences, with roughly 6.2% occurring only once. CDR3 length equals 17 residues. V lost 4 bases to trimming and J lost 0 bases, with 16 bases between them. Germline CDR1 is SGHTA and CDR2 is FQGNSA. Comment on this clonotype: Antigen: not known.

The origin of this receptor is a young man who received the YFV17D yellow fever vaccine. The rearrangement links TRBV7-2 to TRBJ2-1, with no clear D. The material was CD4+ T cells sorted from PBMCs, obtained on the day of the first yellow fever vaccination. CDR3 in DNA: TGTGCCAGCAGCTCCCGACCTCCTATAAGCTCCTACAATGAGCAGTTCTTC. It codes for CASSSRPPISSYNEQFF.